One and the same sample provided the 15 T cell receptor beta chains below, sequenced in a study of shared clonotypes between healthy human individuals. The method was immunoSEQ multiplex PCR; TCRdb's version includes in-frame clones alone and lacks a portion of them. The sample consists of 2.5 million or so clones, more than 90% of them appearing once. The sequenced material came from naive CD4+ T cells sorted from blood. This sample's subset: CD45RA+ positively selected. The receptors originated from a man between 18 and 29 years old in good health.

The rearrangement uses TRBV18 and TRBJ1-1; D uncertain. CDR3 size: 13 residues. V was trimmed by 3 bases and J by 5 bases, leaving 10 bases between them. Germline assignment: CDR1 KGHSH and CDR2 LQKENI. This CDR3 reads CASSPEMVTEAFF. In nucleotides, the CDR3 is TGTGCCAGCTCACCGGAGATGGTAACTGAAGCTTTCTTT. The full variable domain, completed using reference TRBV18 and TRBJ1-1, is NAGVMQNPRHLVRRRGQEARLRCSPMKGHSHVYWYRQLPEEGLKFMVYLQKENIIDESGMPKERFSAEFPKEGPSILRIQQVVRGDSAAYFCASSPEMVTEAFFGQGTRLTVV.

This chain joins TRBV11-3 and TRBJ1-6; D remains unclear. The V end was cut by 3 bases, the J end by 8 bases, with 8 bases between. Germline lookup yields CDR1 SGHNT and CDR2 YENEEA. The CDR3 covers 13 residues. The CDR3 sequence is CASSLGNDSPLHF. DNA of the CDR3: TGTGCCAGCAGCTTGGGTAACGATTCACCCCTCCACTTT.

The chain combines TRBV6-5 with TRBJ1-1, with TRBD1 matching over 7 bases. The CDR3 runs 15 residues. Trimming removed 1 base from V and 0 bases from J; junction bases left unmatched: 2. The germline V gene has CDR1 MNHEY and CDR2 SVGAGI. CDR3 bases: TGTGCCAGCAGTTACTTGACAGGGTTGAACACTGAAGCTTTCTTT. Protein: CASSYLTGLNTEAFF.

The chain carries TRBV6-5 and TRBJ1-1; D not certain. There are 15 residues in the CDR3. V gave up 2 bases and J gave up 11 bases, with 21 bases separating them. Germline assignment: CDR1 MNHEY and CDR2 SVGAGI. The CDR3 nucleotides read TGTGCCAGCAGTTACGTGACGGACGCGAACACTGGGGCTTTCTTT. Translated: CASSYVTDANTGAFF.

This rearrangement joins TRBV6-6 to TRBJ2-7; D possibly corresponds to TRBD2 (6 bases). CDR3 length: 15 residues. Looked up from germline, CDR1 is MNHNY and CDR2 is SVGAGI (reference sequence). V lost 3 bases and J lost 2, with 14 bases in between. CDR3 sequence (DNA): TGTGCCAGCAGTTATCGGGACTGGGGAACCTACGAGCAGTACTTC. This sequence encodes CASSYRDWGTYEQYF.

The rearrangement joins TRBV19 to TRBJ2-5; D unresolved. The V gene lost 4 bases and the J gene lost 1 base, with 7 bases spanning the gap. The CDR3 has 13 amino acids. CDR1 is LNHDA, CDR2 SQIVND, per germline (reference sequence). In DNA form, the CDR3 reads TGTGCCAGTAGTACCGGCACCCAAGAGACCCAGTACTTC. It yields the protein CASSTGTQETQYF.

This clone has more than one count but fewer than ten. V is TRBV6-5 and J is TRBJ1-5, with no clear D. The germline V gene encodes CDR1 MNHEY and CDR2 SVGAGI. This CDR3 contains 12 residues. The CDR3 loop reads CGVGMINQPQHF. As DNA, the CDR3 is TGTGGGGTGGGGATGATCAATCAGCCCCAGCATTTT.

About this clone itself: Other nucleotide sequences from this sample produce the same CDR3. This chain links TRBV18 with TRBJ1-5; 9 bases fit TRBD1. CDR1 KGHSH and CDR2 LQKENI come from the germline V gene. The CDR3 runs to 16 residues. Trimming cost V 1 base and J 3 bases; bases outside gene matches: 4. The CDR3 protein is CASSPLGTGTNQPQHF. The CDR3 DNA reads TGTGCCAGCTCACCACTCGGGACAGGGACCAATCAGCCCCAGCATTTT.

The chain links TRBV6-1 to TRBJ2-3, with TRBD2 as a possible D gene (6 bases). CDR1 and CDR2 (germline): MNHNS, SASEGT. The CDR3 totals 16 residues. V was clipped by 0 bases and J by 0 bases, with 10 bases between them. CDR3 region: CASSEAVRGSTDTQYF. CDR3 DNA sequence: TGTGCCAGCAGTGAAGCCGTCCGGGGGAGCACAGATACGCAGTATTTT.

Here the CDR3 DNA reads TGTGCCAGCAGCTTGGGCTCCGGGACTCCAAACATTCAGTACTTC. As protein: CASSLGSGTPNIQYF. This chain uses TRBV28 with TRBJ2-4, with D maybe TRBD2 (6 bases). Deletions cut 6 bases from V and 6 bases from J, with 18 bases between. Germline V gives CDR1 MDHEN, CDR2 SYDVKM. This CDR3 comprises 15 residues.

V is TRBV6-5 and J is TRBJ2-4; D is unresolved. The CDR3 extends over 16 amino acids. The germline V gene encodes CDR1 MNHEY and CDR2 SVGAGI. Trimming took 2 bases from V and 0 from J, leaving 11 bases between them. The CDR3 reads CASSYHMELAKNIQYF. The CDR3 coding sequence is TGTGCCAGCAGTTACCACATGGAGCTAGCCAAAAACATTCAGTACTTC.

The chain combines TRBV4-1 with TRBJ1-1, with TRBD1 matching 10 bases. With V trimmed by 0 bases and J by 11 bases, 12 bases remained unmatched. Germline V lookup: CDR1 MGHRA, CDR2 YSYEKL. CDR3 length: 16 amino acids. As DNA, the CDR3 is TGCGCCAGCAGCCAAGATAGGGACAGGGGTGTCGGTTCCGCTTTCTTT. This encodes CASSQDRDRGVGSAFF.

The chain recombines TRBV9 with TRBJ2-5, with 10 positions matching TRBD2. Losses at the gene ends were 0 bases for V and 1 base for J; bases not matched to a gene: 12. CDR1 and CDR2 from the germline V gene are SGDLS and YYNGEE. This CDR3 is built from 19 residues. CDR3 sequence: CASSVAPLAGVPLQETQYF. As DNA, the CDR3 is TGTGCCAGCAGCGTAGCTCCCCTAGCGGGGGTTCCTCTCCAAGAGACCCAGTACTTC.

The chain couples TRBV7-9 to TRBJ1-2, with TRBD1 identical over 9 bases. Germline values: CDR1 SEHNR, CDR2 FQNEAQ (reference sequence). Trimming cost V 1 base and J 5 bases; bases outside gene matches: 11. The CDR3 length is 17 residues. The DNA for the CDR3 is TGTGCCAGCAGCTTAGGACAGGGGGGGAAGACATTATATGGCTACACCTTC. Translation gives CASSLGQGGKTLYGYTF.

This clone occurred a few times. This chain uses TRBV2 with TRBJ1-1; D remains unclear. The V end lost 7 bases, the J end lost 2 bases, and 8 bases lay between the germline ends. There are 12 residues in the CDR3. Germline assignment: CDR1 SNHLY and CDR2 FYNNEI. The CDR3 region is CASIQANTEAFF. The CDR3 DNA sequence: TGTGCCAGCATCCAGGCCAACACTGAAGCTTTCTTT.